The T cell receptor (beta chain) under discussion was sequenced for a study of T cell responses to AZD1222 COVID-19 vaccine. Study results and caveats: With two AZD1222 doses given, Spike-specific TCR breadth and depth both rose.

TCRdb's copy holds only in-frame clones and misses some; the assay was immunoSEQ multiplex PCR. The data show some 120,000 clones, around 89% seen once. CDR3 length: 15 amino acids. Germline assignment: CDR1 LNHNV and CDR2 YYDKDF (reference sequence). J was trimmed by 0 bases and V by 0 bases; bases with no gene match: 2. A remark on this clone: Antigen specificity is unknown.

J is TRBJ2-7 and V is TRBV15, with TRBD1 matching over 7 bases. Sequences were derived from peripheral blood, sampled on day 0 of MenACWY control vaccination. The TCR comes from an adult in good health. CDR3 bases: TGTGCCACCAGCAGAGATTGGGACAGCTCCTACGAGCAGTACTTC. The encoded protein is CATSRDWDSSYEQYF.